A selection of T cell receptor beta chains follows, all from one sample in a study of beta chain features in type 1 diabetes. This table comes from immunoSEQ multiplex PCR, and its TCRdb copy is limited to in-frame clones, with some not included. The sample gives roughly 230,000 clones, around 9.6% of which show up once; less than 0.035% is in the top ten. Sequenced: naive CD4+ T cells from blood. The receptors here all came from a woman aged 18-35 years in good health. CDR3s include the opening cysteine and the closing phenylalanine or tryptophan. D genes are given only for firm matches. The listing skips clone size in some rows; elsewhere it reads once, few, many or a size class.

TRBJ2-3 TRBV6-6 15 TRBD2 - TGTGCCAGCATCGACACTAGCGGGAACACAGATACGCAGTATTTT CASIDTSGNTDTQYF
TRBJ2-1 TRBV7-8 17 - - TGTGCCAGCAGGAACAACAGGGATAAGGGCTCCTACAATGAGCAGTTCTTC CASRNNRDKGSYNEQFF
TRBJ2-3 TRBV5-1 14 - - TGCGCCAGCAGTAATGGCGGGAGCACAGATACGCAGTATTTT CASSNGGSTDTQYF
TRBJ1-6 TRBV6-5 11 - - TGTGCCAGCAGTGAGGAACTGCGCGTCCACTTT CASSEELRVHF
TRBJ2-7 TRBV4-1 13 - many TGCGCCAGCAGCCAAGGACTCCTCTACGAGCAGTACTTC CASSQGLLYEQYF
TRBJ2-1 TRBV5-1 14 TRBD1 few TGCGCCAGCAGCTTACAGGGGCCGCCCGATGGGCAGTTCTTC CASSLQGPPDGQFF
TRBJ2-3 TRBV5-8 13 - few TGTGCCAGCAGCTTGAACCAGATGGATACGCAGTATTTT CASSLNQMDTQYF
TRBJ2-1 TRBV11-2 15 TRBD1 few TGTGCCAGCAGCCTCCGGGACAGGGTCTTCGGTGAGCAGTTCTTC CASSLRDRVFGEQFF
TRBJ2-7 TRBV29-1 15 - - TGCAGCGCGAAGGGGGTAGGACACCTTTCCTACGAGCAGTACTTC CSAKGVGHLSYEQYF
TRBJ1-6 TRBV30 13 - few TGTGCCTGGAGTGTAAGCACGGGTTCACCCCTCCACTTT CAWSVSTGSPLHF
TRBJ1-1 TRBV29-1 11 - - TGCAGCGTGGGAGGGGTGGGTGAAGCTTTCTTT CSVGGVGEAFF
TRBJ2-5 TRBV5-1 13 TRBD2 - TGCGCCAGCAGCTTGGGACTAGCCGAGACCCAGTACTTC CASSLGLAETQYF
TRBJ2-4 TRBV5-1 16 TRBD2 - TGCGCCAGCAGCATAGGACTAGCGGGGACCGGGGGGGTTCAGTACTTC CASSIGLAGTGGVQYF
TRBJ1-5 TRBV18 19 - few TGTGCCAGCTCACCACCGGAATCAGGGATCGGCCGGAGCAATCAGCCCCAGCATTTT CASSPPESGIGRSNQPQHF
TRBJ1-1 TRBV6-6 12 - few TGTGCCAGCACTGGCCAGAACACTGAAGCTTTCTTT CASTGQNTEAFF
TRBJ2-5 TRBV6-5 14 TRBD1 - TGTGCCAGCAGCAGACAGGGATGGGGAGAGACCCAGTACTTC CASSRQGWGETQYF
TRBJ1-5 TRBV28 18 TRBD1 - TGTGCCAGCAGTCCAGCCCCTCCAACAGGGGAGGCGGTTCAGCCCCAGCATTTT CASSPAPPTGEAVQPQHF
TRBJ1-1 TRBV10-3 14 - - TGTGCCATCAGTGCACAGAGCTCGAACACTGAAGCTTTCTTT CAISAQSSNTEAFF